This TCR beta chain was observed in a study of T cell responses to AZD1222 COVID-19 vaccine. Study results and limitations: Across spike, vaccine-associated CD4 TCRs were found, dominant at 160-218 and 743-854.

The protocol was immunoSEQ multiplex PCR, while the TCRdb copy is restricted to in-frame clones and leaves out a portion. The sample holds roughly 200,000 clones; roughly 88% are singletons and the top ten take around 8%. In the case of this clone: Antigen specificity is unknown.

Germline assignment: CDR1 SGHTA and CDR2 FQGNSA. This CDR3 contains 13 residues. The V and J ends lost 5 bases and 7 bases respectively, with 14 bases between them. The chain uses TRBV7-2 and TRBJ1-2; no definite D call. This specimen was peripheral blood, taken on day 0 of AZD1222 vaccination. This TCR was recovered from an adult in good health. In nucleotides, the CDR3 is TGTGCCAGCAGCCTCGACCCCCGTCCTGGCTACACCTTC. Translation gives CASSLDPRPGYTF. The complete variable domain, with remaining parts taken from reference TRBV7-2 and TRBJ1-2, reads GAGVSQSPSNKVTEKGKDVELRCDPISGHTALYWYRQSLGQGLEFLIYFQGNSAPDKSGLPSDRFSAERTGGSVSTLTIQRTQQEDSAVYLCASSLDPRPGYTFGSGTRLTVV.